Listed here are 27 T cell receptor beta chains from one sample, sequenced in a study of response to subunit inactivated influenza vaccine. TCRdb used MiXCR to reprocess the RT-PCR reads, holding one entry per CDR3 protein. The top ten hold 5.5% to 8% of the sample, which has 650,000 to 800,000 distinct CDR3 sequences, about 14% seen once. Here the sequenced sample was PBMCs from blood, taken roughly 15 days before vaccination. These receptors were obtained from a middle-aged man who received an inactivated influenza vaccine.

This chain links TRBV6-1 with TRBJ1-1; 7 positions agree with TRBD1. The V gene's germline CDR1 is MNHNS and CDR2 SASEGT. This CDR3 is built from 17 residues. V lost 6 bases to trimming and J lost 0 bases; unmatched junction nucleotides: 13. CDR3 sequence (DNA): TGTGCCAGCAGCGAAATGGACAGGCCATCTATGAACACTGAAGCTTTCTTT. Protein: CASSEMDRPSMNTEAFF.

The rearrangement uses TRBV7-6 and TRBJ2-2; 7 bases match TRBD2. CDR1 SGHVS and CDR2 FNYEAQ come from the germline V gene. With 4 bases clipped from V and 0 bases from J, the junction kept 11 bases outside the gene matches. The length of the CDR3 is 18 residues. The DNA of the CDR3 is TGTGCCAGCAGCTCCCTCCCTCAGGGACTACCGAACACCGGGGAGCTGTTTTTT. It translates to CASSSLPQGLPNTGELFF.

This clonotype was seen at least ten times. The chain combines TRBV28 with TRBJ1-1, with D perhaps TRBD1 (5 bases). The CDR3 has 14 residues. Trimming shortened V by 2 bases and J by 1 base, and 8 bases separated the two germline ends. Germline values: CDR1 MDHEN, CDR2 SYDVKM. This chain's CDR3 is CASSLSTGNTEAFF. CDR3 nucleotides: TGTGCCAGCAGTTTAAGTACAGGGAACACTGAAGCTTTCTTT.

The chain recombines TRBV4-1 with TRBJ2-5; 14 bases line up with TRBD2. CDR1 is MGHRA, CDR2 YSYEKL, per germline. The CDR3 runs 18 residues. The J segment lost 1 base and the V segment lost 4 bases, leaving 8 bases of the junction unmatched. In DNA form, the CDR3 reads TGCGCCAGCAGCCGCCGACTAGCGGGGGGGCGAGGCCAAGAGACCCAGTACTTC. Translated: CASSRRLAGGRGQETQYF.

The chain combines TRBV4-3 with TRBJ1-4, with a tentative D call TRBD1 (6 bases). The germline V and J ends were trimmed by 4 bases and 0 bases, with 12 bases remaining between them. There are 16 residues in the CDR3. In germline, CDR1 is LGHNA, CDR2 YSLEER. CDR3 sequence: CASSRRTAPTNEKLFF. CDR3 DNA: TGCGCCAGCAGCCGCCGGACAGCCCCAACTAATGAAAAACTGTTTTTT.

This clonotype was counted a few times. V usage is TRBV25-1 and J usage is TRBJ1-1, with D maybe TRBD1 (6 bases). The CDR3 contains 12 residues. V was cut by 7 bases and J by 4 bases, with 10 bases left in between. Looked up from germline, CDR1 is MGHDK and CDR2 is SYGVNS. CDR3: CASTKGGTEAFF. The CDR3 DNA sequence: TGTGCCAGCACCAAGGGGGGCACTGAAGCTTTCTTT.

This clonotype was observed at least ten times. CDR3 sequence reads: CSVEWVAGQTQYF. In nucleotides, the CDR3 is TGCAGCGTTGAGTGGGTGGCAGGACAGACCCAGTACTTC. The chain links TRBV29-1 to TRBJ2-5, with D unresolved. V gave up 3 bases and J gave up 6 bases, with 14 bases separating them. CDR3 length equals 13 residues. Germline V gene lookup returns CDR1 SQVTM and CDR2 ANQGSEA.

This clonotype showed up many times. The chain recombines TRBV6-1 with TRBJ1-5; no reliable D call. CDR1 is MNHNS and CDR2 is SASEGT in the germline V gene. V lost 7 bases to trimming and J lost 2 bases, with 9 bases between them. The CDR3 extends over 13 amino acids. The CDR3 DNA is TGTGCCAGCAAAGAGGTAGGCAATCAGCCCCAGCATTTT. Encoded protein: CASKEVGNQPQHF.

This clonotype was recorded many times. V gene TRBV27 combines with J gene TRBJ1-5; a possible D gene is TRBD1 (6 bases). Germline values: CDR1 MNHEY, CDR2 SMNVEV (reference sequence). This CDR3 contains 13 residues. The germline V and J ends were trimmed by 7 bases and 0 bases, with 7 bases remaining between them. The CDR3 coding sequence is TGTGCCAGCAAGGGGGATAGCAATCAGCCCCAGCATTTT. This sequence encodes CASKGDSNQPQHF.

This clonotype occurred a few times. This chain links TRBV4-3 with TRBJ1-1; 8 bases align to TRBD1. CDR3 length: 15 residues. V shed 1 base and J 5 bases; nucleotides not matched to a gene: 6. Germline CDR1 LGHNA, CDR2 YSLEER. CDR3 sequence reads: CASSQGGQGLTEAFF. The CDR3 region has the DNA TGCGCCAGCAGCCAAGGCGGACAGGGATTGACTGAAGCTTTCTTT.

The V call is TRBV5-1, the J call TRBJ2-3, with 8 bases identical to TRBD1. The germline V gene encodes CDR1 SGHRS and CDR2 YFSETQ. This CDR3 is built from 18 residues. Trimming at V came to 3 bases and at J to 2 bases, leaving 14 bases not matched to a gene. In nucleotides, the CDR3 is TGCGCCAGCAGCTCGAGGAGTCGGACAGGGCCCTTCACAGATACGCAGTATTTT. As protein: CASSSRSRTGPFTDTQYF.

This clonotype was seen a few times. The chain uses TRBV19 and TRBJ2-1; D is uncertain. Germline V gene sequence: CDR1 LNHDA, CDR2 SQIVND (reference sequence). V lost 1 base, J lost 4 bases, and 14 bases lay in between. CDR3 length: 16 amino acids. The CDR3 nucleotides read TGTGCCAGTAGTATAGGTTCACGGCCACTTTACAATGAGCAGTTCTTC. It codes for CASSIGSRPLYNEQFF.

The rearrangement uses TRBV20-1 and TRBJ2-1, with 7 bases lining up with TRBD1. Germline V gene lookup returns CDR1 DFQATT and CDR2 SNEGSKA (reference sequence). The CDR3 runs to 15 residues. The J segment lost 4 bases and the V segment lost 2 bases, leaving 8 bases of the junction unmatched. CDR3 protein: CSARIKTGPYNEQFF. CDR3 in DNA: TGCAGTGCTAGAATAAAGACAGGGCCGTACAATGAGCAGTTCTTC.

The gene calls are TRBV5-6 and TRBJ1-1; 7 bases line up with TRBD1. Germline lookup yields CDR1 SGHDT and CDR2 YYEEEE. This CDR3 has 12 amino acids. Unmatched junction bases numbered 0, after V lost 2 bases and J lost 5 bases. The CDR3 DNA follows: TGTGCCAGCAGCTTACAGGGGACTGAAGCTTTCTTT. Translating gives CASSLQGTEAFF.

The V call is TRBV4-2, the J call TRBJ2-7; unclear D gene. CDR1 is LGHNA and CDR2 is YNFKEQ in the germline V gene. V was clipped by 0 bases and J by 3 bases, with 21 bases between them. The CDR3 has 18 residues. CDR3 DNA sequence: TGTGCCAGCAGCCAAGATTCTGAACCAGGTTCGCTTTTCTACGAGCAGTACTTC. It translates to CASSQDSEPGSLFYEQYF.

Note on this clonotype: The junction differs from germline at one of its ends, possibly a read error. DNA for the CDR3: TGTGCCAGCTCACCTAAAGACCGGTTGGATTTT. It is translated as CASSPKDRLDF. The chain joins TRBV18 to TRBJ1-3; unclear D gene. This CDR3 region has 11 residues. Looked up from germline, CDR1 is KGHSH and CDR2 is LQKENI.

This chain links TRBV5-1 with TRBJ2-7; maybe TRBD2 (5 bases). V lost 4 bases to trimming and J lost 3 bases, with 11 bases between them. Germline CDR1 is SGHRS and CDR2 is YFSETQ. The CDR3 totals 13 residues. CDR3 amino acids: CASSPGIYYEQYF. As DNA, the CDR3 is TGCGCCAGCAGCCCCGGGATTTACTACGAGCAGTACTTC.

This clonotype showed up just a few times. The V gene is TRBV29-1, the J gene TRBJ2-7; the match to TRBD2 covers 11 bases. The CDR3 is 15 residues long. V gave up 2 bases and J gave up 3 bases; unmatched junction bases: 6. Germline V lookup: CDR1 SQVTM, CDR2 ANQGSEA. DNA of the CDR3: TGCAGCGTTGAATTAGCGGGAGGGAGGCACTACGAGCAGTACTTC. Amino acid sequence: CSVELAGGRHYEQYF.

This clonotype showed up just a few times. V gene TRBV7-2 combines with J gene TRBJ1-3; D is possibly TRBD1 (6 bases). V dropped 5 bases and J dropped 4 bases, with 18 bases sitting between them. The CDR3 extends over 16 amino acids. CDR1 is SGHTA, CDR2 FQGNSA, per germline. The CDR3 DNA reads as TGTGCCAGCAGCCTTACGAGGGACACTTTCGGAAACACCATATATTTT. It encodes CASSLTRDTFGNTIYF.

The sample holds a few counts of this clonotype. The chain links TRBV27 to TRBJ2-1, with TRBD1 as a possible D gene (6 bases). V was shortened by 4 bases and J by 4 bases, with 14 bases between the two germline ends. This CDR3 has 15 residues. From germline, CDR1 is MNHEY and CDR2 SMNVEV (reference sequence). CDR3 loop: CASSWGLAAYNEQFF. CDR3 DNA: TGTGCCAGCAGTTGGGGGCTAGCAGCTTACAATGAGCAGTTCTTC.

This clonotype occurred many times. The chain joins TRBV4-3 to TRBJ1-1; a possible D gene is TRBD1 (6 bases). Looked up from germline, CDR1 is LGHNA and CDR2 is YSLEER. The V gene lost 4 bases and the J gene lost 5 bases, with 14 bases spanning the gap. This CDR3 is 14 amino acids long. CDR3 in amino acids: CASSLGGGATEAFF. DNA for the CDR3: TGCGCCAGCAGCCTAGGGGGTGGGGCAACTGAAGCTTTCTTT.

This clonotype showed up just a few times. J is TRBJ2-3 and V is TRBV11-3, with D possibly called TRBD1 or TRBD2 (6 bases each). V was cut by 7 bases and J by 2 bases, with 13 bases left in between. The CDR3 loop spans 14 amino acids. Per the germline V gene, CDR1 is SGHNT and CDR2 is YENEEA. The CDR3, as DNA: TGTGCCAGCAAAGGGGGACTCCCCACAGATACGCAGTATTTT. Protein product: CASKGGLPTDTQYF.

This clonotype has a count of ten or more. CDR3 DNA: TGTGCCAGCAGCGAAGGACAGAACACCGGGGAGCTGTTTTTT. Protein sequence: CASSEGQNTGELFF. This chain links TRBV11-3 with TRBJ2-2; perhaps TRBD1 as D (5 bases). Trimming shortened V by 5 bases and J by 1 base, and 8 bases separated the two germline ends. This CDR3 has 14 amino acids. The germline gives CDR1 SGHNT, CDR2 YENEEA.

V gene TRBV24-1 combines with J gene TRBJ1-1, with TRBD1 matching 12 bases. The V segment lost 5 bases and the J segment 4 bases; nucleotides outside the gene matches: 4. Germline V gives CDR1 KGHDR, CDR2 SFDVKD. CDR3 size: 15 residues. DNA for the CDR3: TGTGCCACCAGTGCCGGGACAGGGGGCATCACTGAAGCTTTCTTT. It yields the protein CATSAGTGGITEAFF.

This clonotype was seen a handful of times. The genes are TRBV5-5 and TRBJ1-3, with a weak D call TRBD1 (6 bases). Germline CDR1 SGHKS, CDR2 YYEKEE (reference sequence). The CDR3 has 14 amino acids. V dropped 4 bases and J dropped 2 bases, with 10 bases sitting between them. CDR3 sequence reads: CASSERQAGNTIYF. In DNA, the CDR3 is TGTGCCAGCAGCGAGAGACAGGCTGGAAACACCATATATTTT. The full variable domain, rest sourced from reference TRBV5-5 and TRBJ1-3, is DAGVTQSPTHLIKTRGQQVTLRCSPISGHKSVSWYQQVLGQGPQFIFQYYEKEERGRGNFPDRFSARQFPNYSSELNVNALLLGDSALYLCASSERQAGNTIYFGEGSWLTVV.

This clonotype was observed a few times. The rearrangement joins TRBV28 to TRBJ2-5; perhaps D is TRBD1 or TRBD2 (5 bases each). In germline, CDR1 is MDHEN, CDR2 SYDVKM. This CDR3 has 14 residues. Trimming cost V 2 bases and J 7 bases, with 14 bases left between them. CDR3 nucleotides: TGTGCCAGCAGTTTAGCCGGGACCCCAGGGACCCAGTACTTC. Residues: CASSLAGTPGTQYF. The entire variable domain, with the rest obtained from reference TRBV28 and TRBJ2-5, is as follows: DVKVTQSSRYLVKRTGEKVFLECVQDMDHENMFWYRQDPGLGLRLIYFSYDVKMKEKGDIPEGYSVSREKKERFSLILESASTNQTSMYLCASSLAGTPGTQYFGPGTRLLVL.

This clonotype was detected only a few times. This chain joins TRBV25-1 and TRBJ2-5, with D maybe TRBD1 (6 bases). This CDR3 comprises 17 residues. CDR1 MGHDK and CDR2 SYGVNS come from the germline V gene. Trimming removed 1 base at V and 4 bases at J, with 19 bases between. This chain's CDR3 is CASSELGGPMAGETQYF. CDR3 nucleotides: TGTGCCAGCAGTGAATTAGGGGGACCCATGGCGGGAGAGACCCAGTACTTC.